This TCR beta chain was sequenced in a study of OX40 agonist ivuxolimab in advanced cancers. Some background on the complete study: Ivuxolimab was an agonistic, fully human IgG2 monoclonal antibody directed against OX40 (CD134), a costimulatory receptor. Intravenous ivuxolimab was administered to patients every 2 weeks at six dose levels: 0.01, 0.1, 0.3, 1.5, 3 and 10 mg/kg. Among the 50 to 55 dose-escalation patients, approximately 20 had hepatocellular carcinoma, around 15 melanoma, 9 renal cell carcinoma and 9 head and neck cancer. In the dose-escalation cohort, 82.7% of patients were male, and the mean age was roughly 60 years with a range of roughly 23 to 90. Prior anti-PD-1, anti-PD-L1 or anti-CTLA-4 therapy was permitted, and checkpoint inhibitors had been received by around 40% of dose-escalation patients. Partial responses occurred in three dose-escalation patients, of whom one had hepatocellular carcinoma and two had cutaneous melanoma. The point of sequencing TCRbeta in the periphery was to test whether ivuxolimab changed TCR sequence diversity and drove clonal T-cell expansion. The paper describes the monotherapy dose-escalation part (N ≈ 52 patients) of the phase I trial of ivuxolimab.

On the study overall, not on this receptor specifically: Partial responders in the 0.1-3.0 mg/kg groups had among the lowest normalized peripheral clonal expansion, especially among CD8+ T cells. After ivuxolimab, more expanded clones were found on average in CD8+ T cells than in CD4+ T cells. At doses from 0.1 to 3.0 mg/kg, clonal expansion was seen in both CD4+ and CD8+ blood T cells between baseline and week 6. The antigen specificity of the peripheral T cells that underwent clonal expansion was not determined. Low levels of normalized T-cell clonal expansion were also seen in some patients who did not respond.

V is shortened by 0 bases, J by 4 bases, and the region joining them spans 12 bases. In the germline V gene (reference sequence), CDR1 corresponds to GTSNPN and CDR2 to SVGIG. The CDR3 runs 14 amino acids, cysteine and phenylalanine included. Only the CDR3 region is kept as DNA, spanning 42 bases read in frame from base 1. This clone was counted between two and nine times. This clone's antigen is unknown. No much larger clone is present one base from it, and per-base qualities are unavailable. The same CDR3 arises from other DNA sequences in this sample as well. Genomic DNA was isolated from the sorted cells so that the TCRbeta CDR3 region could be sequenced. The immunoSEQ Assay was used for sequencing of TCRbeta CDR3 regions. In its TCRdb copy, this immuneACCESS table keeps in-frame sequences only and misses some clones. Where compared with another copy, unresolved V genes explain less than half of these, and the others have no known cause. In all, the sample holds tens of thousands of clones, and about 88% of those were seen once. The top ten hold around 25% of the sample.

The trial excluded patients who had a history of autoimmune disease or who were on systemic immunosuppression. Peripheral blood for TCR sequencing was collected from all dose cohorts at baseline, on cycle 4 day 1, and on cycle 7 day 1. The samples were taken from a phase I, first-in-human, multicenter, open-label dose-escalation trial of ivuxolimab. Adults with locally advanced or metastatic head and neck squamous cell, hepatocellular, melanoma or renal cell carcinoma were enrolled in the trial. Before TCR sequencing, CD4+ T cells and CD8+ T cells from peripheral blood were sorted into separate populations.

The rearranged chain carries TRBV30 and TRBJ2-5, and the D gene may be TRBD2, 7 bases matching. The receptor was isolated from an adult with an advanced solid tumor such as melanoma, head and neck, liver or kidney cancer. The specimen was CD4+ or CD8+ T cells sorted from blood, collected in a trial of the OX40 agonist ivuxolimab. The bases read TGTGCCTGGAGTGTGGGGGGGGGCGGAGAGACCCAGTACTTC. This codes for CAWSVGGGGETQYF. The entire variable domain, with the stretches around the CDR3 drawn from the reference TRBV30 and TRBJ2-5 proteins, is SQTIHQWPATLVQPVGSPLSLECTVEGTSNPNLYWYRQAAGRGLQLLFYSVGIGQISSEVPQNLSASRPQDRQFILSSKKLLLSDSGFYLCAWSVGGGGETQYFGPGTRLLVL.